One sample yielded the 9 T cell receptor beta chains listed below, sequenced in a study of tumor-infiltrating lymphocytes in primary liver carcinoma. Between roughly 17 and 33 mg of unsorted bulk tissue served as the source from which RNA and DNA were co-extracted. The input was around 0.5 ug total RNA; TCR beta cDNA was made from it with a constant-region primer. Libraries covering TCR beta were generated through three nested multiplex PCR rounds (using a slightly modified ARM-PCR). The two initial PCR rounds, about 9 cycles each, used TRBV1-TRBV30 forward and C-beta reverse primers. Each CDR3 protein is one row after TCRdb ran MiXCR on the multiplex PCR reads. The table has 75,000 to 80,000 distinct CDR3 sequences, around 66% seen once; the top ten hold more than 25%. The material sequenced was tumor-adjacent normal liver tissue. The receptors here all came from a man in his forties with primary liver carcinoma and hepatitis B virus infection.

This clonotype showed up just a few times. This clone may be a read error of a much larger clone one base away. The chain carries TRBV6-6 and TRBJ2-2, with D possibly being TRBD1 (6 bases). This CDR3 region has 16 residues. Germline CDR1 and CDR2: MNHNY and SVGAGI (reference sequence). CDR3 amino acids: CVSSYVGTHNTGELFF. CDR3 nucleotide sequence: TGTGTCAGCAGTTATGTTGGGACACATAACACCGGGGAGCTGTTTTTT.

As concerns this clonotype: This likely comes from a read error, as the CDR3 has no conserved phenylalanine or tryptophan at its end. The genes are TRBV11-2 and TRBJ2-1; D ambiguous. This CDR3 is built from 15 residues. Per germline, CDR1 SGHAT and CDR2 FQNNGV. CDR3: CANSLNSGVYNEQFL. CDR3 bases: TGTGCCAACAGCTTAAATAGTGGGGTGTACAATGAGCAGTTCTTA.

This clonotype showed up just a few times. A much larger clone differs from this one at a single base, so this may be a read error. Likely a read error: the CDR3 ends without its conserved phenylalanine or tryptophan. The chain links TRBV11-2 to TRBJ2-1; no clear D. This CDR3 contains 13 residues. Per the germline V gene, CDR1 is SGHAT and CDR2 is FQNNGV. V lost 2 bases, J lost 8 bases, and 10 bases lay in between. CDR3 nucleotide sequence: TGTGCCAGCAGCTTAAATGATGCCTATGAGCAGTTCTTA. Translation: CASSLNDAYEQFL.

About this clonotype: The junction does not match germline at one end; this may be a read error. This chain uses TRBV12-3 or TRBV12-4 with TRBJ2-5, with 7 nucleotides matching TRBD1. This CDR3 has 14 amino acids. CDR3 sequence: CASAQGQSQEIQYF. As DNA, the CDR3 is TGTGCCAGCGCTCAGGGACAGTCCCAAGAGATCCAGTACTTC.

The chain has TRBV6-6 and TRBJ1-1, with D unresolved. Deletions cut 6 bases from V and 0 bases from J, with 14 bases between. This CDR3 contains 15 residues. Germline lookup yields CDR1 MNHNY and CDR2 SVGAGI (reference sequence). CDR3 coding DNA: TGTGCCAGCAGCTTAACGGTCAGTATGAACACTGAAGCTTTCTTT. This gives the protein CASSLTVSMNTEAFF.

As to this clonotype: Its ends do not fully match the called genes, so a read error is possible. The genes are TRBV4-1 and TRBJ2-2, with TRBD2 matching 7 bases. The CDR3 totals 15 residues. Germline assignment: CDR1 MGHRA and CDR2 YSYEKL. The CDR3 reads CASSQDLSSAGELLF. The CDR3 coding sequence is TGCGCCAGCAGCCAAGACCTAAGCAGTGCGGGGGAGCTGCTTTTT.

The CDR3 sequence is CACNQDRVGNEQFF. The CDR3 DNA follows: TGCGCCTGCAACCAAGATCGGGTGGGAAATGAGCAGTTCTTC. The chain combines TRBV4-3 with TRBJ2-1, with no clear D. CDR3 size: 14 residues. Trimming took 11 bases from V and 7 from J, leaving 21 bases between them. Germline CDR1 is LGHNA and CDR2 is YSLEER.

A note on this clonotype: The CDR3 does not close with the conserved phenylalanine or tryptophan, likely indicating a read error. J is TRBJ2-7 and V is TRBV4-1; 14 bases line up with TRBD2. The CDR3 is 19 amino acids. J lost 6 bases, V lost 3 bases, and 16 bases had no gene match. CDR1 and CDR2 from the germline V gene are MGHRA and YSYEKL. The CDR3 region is CASSHAQGLAGVPLTEQYL. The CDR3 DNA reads TGCGCCAGCAGCCATGCCCAGGGACTAGCGGGAGTTCCCTTAACCGAGCAGTACTTA.

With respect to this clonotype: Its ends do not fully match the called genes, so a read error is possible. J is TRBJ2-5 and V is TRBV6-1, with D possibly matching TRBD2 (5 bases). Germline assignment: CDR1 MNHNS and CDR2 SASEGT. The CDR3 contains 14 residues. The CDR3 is CVGGYGMSGEAQYF. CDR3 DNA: TGTGTCGGCGGGTACGGGATGTCTGGAGAGGCCCAGTACTTC.